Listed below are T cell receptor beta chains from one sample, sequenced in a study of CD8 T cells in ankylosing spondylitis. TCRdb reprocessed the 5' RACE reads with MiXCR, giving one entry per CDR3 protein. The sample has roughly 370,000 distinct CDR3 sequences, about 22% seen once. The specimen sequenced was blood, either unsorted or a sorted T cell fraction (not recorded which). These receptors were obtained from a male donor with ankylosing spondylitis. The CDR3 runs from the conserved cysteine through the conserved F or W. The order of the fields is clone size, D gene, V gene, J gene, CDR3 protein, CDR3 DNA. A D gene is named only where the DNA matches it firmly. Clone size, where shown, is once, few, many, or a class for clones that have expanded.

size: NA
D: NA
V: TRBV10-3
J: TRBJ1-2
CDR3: CAISLMAGERRSYGYTF
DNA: TGTGCCATCAGTCTGATGGCAGGGGAACGAAGATCCTATGGCTACACCTTC

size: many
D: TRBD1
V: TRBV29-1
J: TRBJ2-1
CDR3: CSVVWDRGGYNEQFF
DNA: TGCAGCGTTGTCTGGGACAGGGGGGGCTACAATGAGCAGTTCTTC

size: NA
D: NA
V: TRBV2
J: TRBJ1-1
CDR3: CASRSRVGHTEAFF
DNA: TGTGCCAGCAGGAGCAGGGTAGGGCACACTGAAGCTTTCTTT

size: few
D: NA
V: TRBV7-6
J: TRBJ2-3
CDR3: CASSRLGADTQYF
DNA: TGTGCCAGCAGCAGACTGGGGGCAGATACGCAGTATTTT

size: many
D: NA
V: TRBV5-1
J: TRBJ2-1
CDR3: CASSGTSSTYEQFF
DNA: TGCGCCAGCAGCGGAACGTCCTCCACATACGAGCAGTTCTTC

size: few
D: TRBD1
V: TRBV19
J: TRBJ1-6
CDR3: CASGQGFSPLHF
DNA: TGTGCCAGCGGACAGGGGTTTTCACCCCTCCACTTT

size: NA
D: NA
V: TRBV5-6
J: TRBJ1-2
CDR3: CASSLYNRDGYTF
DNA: TGTGCCAGCAGCTTGTATAACCGGGATGGCTACACCTTC

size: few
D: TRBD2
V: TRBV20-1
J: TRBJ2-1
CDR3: CSAGGLAGREQFF
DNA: TGCAGTGCTGGGGGACTAGCGGGTCGAGAGCAGTTCTTC

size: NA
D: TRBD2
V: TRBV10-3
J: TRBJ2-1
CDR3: CAIRGAGGNDEQFF
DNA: TGTGCCATCAGAGGCGCGGGGGGGAACGATGAGCAGTTCTTC

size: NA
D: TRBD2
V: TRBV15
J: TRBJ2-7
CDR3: CATSRAGTTDEQYF
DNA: TGTGCCACCAGCAGAGCCGGGACTACCGACGAGCAGTACTTC

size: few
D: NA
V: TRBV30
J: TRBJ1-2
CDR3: CAWSASWSNYGYTF
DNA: TGTGCCTGGAGTGCGTCTTGGTCTAACTATGGCTACACCTTC

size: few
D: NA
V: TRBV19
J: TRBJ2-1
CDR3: CASSKLAQQFF
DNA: TGTGCCAGTAGTAAGCTAGCTCAGCAGTTCTTC

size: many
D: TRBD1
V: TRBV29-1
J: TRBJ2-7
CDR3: CSARDSGYWEQYF
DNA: TGCAGCGCCCGGGACAGTGGGTACTGGGAGCAGTACTTC

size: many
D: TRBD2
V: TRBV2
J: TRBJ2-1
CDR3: CASSGVAGAYNEQFF
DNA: TGTGCCAGCAGTGGGGTAGCGGGGGCCTACAATGAGCAGTTCTTC

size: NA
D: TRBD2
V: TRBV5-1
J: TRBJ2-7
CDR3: CASSWVASGSNEQYF
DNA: TGCGCCAGCAGCTGGGTAGCTAGCGGGAGCAACGAGCAGTACTTC

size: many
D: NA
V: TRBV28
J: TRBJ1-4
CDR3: CASSQNEKLFF
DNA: TGTGCCAGCAGTCAGAATGAAAAACTGTTTTTT

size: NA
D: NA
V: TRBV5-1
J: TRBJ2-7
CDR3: CASSVSSTSYEQYF
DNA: TGCGCCAGCAGCGTGTCGTCCACGTCCTACGAGCAGTACTTC

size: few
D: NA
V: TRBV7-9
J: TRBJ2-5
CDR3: CASSRGLGAETQYF
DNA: TGTGCCAGCAGTCGCGGACTGGGGGCGGAGACCCAGTACTTC

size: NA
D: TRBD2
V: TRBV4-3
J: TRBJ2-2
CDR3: CASSRRTSGMISGELFF
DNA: TGCGCCAGCAGCCGAAGGACTAGCGGGATGATCTCCGGGGAGCTGTTTTTT

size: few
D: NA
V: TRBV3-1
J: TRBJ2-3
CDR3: CASSREITDTQYF
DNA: TGTGCCAGCAGCCGAGAAATCACAGATACGCAGTATTTT

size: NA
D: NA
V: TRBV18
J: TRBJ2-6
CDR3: CASSNFNSGANVLTF
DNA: TGTGCCAGCTCAAATTTTAACTCTGGGGCCAACGTCCTGACTTTC

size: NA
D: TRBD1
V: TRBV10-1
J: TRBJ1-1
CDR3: CASSAGQHTEAFF
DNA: TGCGCCAGCAGCGCGGGACAGCATACTGAAGCTTTCTTT

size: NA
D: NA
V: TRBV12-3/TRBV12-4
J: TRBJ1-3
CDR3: CASSGVAGNTIYF
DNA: TGTGCCAGCAGTGGGGTAGCCGGAAACACCATATATTTT

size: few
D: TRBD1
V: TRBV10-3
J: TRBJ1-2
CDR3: CAISDRQGADGYTF
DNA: TGTGCCATCAGTGACCGACAGGGGGCTGATGGCTACACCTTC

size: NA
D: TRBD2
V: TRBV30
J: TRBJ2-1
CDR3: CAWARAGGPFNEQFF
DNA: TGTGCCTGGGCGAGAGCGGGAGGGCCCTTCAATGAGCAGTTCTTC

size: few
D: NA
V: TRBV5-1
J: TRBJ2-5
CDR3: CASSLARVGETQYF
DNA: TGCGCCAGCAGCTTGGCCCGCGTGGGGGAGACCCAGTACTTC

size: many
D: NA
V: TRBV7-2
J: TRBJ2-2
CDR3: CASSLDQGNTGELFF
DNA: TGTGCCAGCAGCTTGGACCAGGGAAACACCGGGGAGCTGTTTTTT

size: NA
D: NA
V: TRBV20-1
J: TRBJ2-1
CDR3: CSARVSGIDNEQFF
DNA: TGCAGTGCTAGAGTGTCAGGGATCGACAATGAGCAGTTCTTC

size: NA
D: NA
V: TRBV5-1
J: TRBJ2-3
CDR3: CASSLEVRTDTQYF
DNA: TGCGCCAGCAGCTTGGAAGTCCGCACAGATACGCAGTATTTT

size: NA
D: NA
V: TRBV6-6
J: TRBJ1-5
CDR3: CASSQMSHQPQHF
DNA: TGTGCCAGCAGTCAGATGAGCCATCAGCCCCAGCATTTT

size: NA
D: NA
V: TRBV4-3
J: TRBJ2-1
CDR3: CASSQAYSYNEQFF
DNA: TGCGCCAGCAGCCAAGCCTACTCCTACAATGAGCAGTTCTTC

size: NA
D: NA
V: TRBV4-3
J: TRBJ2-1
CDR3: CASSQEGGPNEQFF
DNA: TGCGCCAGCAGCCAAGAGGGCGGCCCCAATGAGCAGTTCTTC

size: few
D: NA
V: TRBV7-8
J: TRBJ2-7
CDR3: CASSSSTGAMSEQYF
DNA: TGTGCCAGCAGCTCGTCGACGGGGGCGATGTCCGAGCAGTACTTC

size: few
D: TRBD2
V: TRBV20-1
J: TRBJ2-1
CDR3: CSAYSGLAGYNEQFF
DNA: TGCAGTGCCTACTCGGGACTAGCGGGTTACAATGAGCAGTTCTTC

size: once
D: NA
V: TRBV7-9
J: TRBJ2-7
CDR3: CASSSAGQTGSKYF
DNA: TGTGCCAGCAGCTCCGCGGGGCAGACAGGGTCGAAGTACTTC

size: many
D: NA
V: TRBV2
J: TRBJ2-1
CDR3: CASTLLRNEQFF
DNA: TGTGCCAGCACCTTACTACGAAATGAGCAGTTCTTC

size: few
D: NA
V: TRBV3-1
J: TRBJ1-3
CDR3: CASSPIRTSGNTIYF
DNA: TGTGCCAGCAGCCCGATCCGGACCTCTGGAAACACCATATATTTT

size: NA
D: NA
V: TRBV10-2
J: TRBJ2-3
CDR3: CASSETQAFYTDTQYF
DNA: TGCGCCAGCAGTGAAACCCAGGCCTTCTACACAGATACGCAGTATTTT

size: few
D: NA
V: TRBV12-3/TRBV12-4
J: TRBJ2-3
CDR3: CASSLSGEGDTQYF
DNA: TGTGCCAGCAGTTTATCTGGGGAAGGAGATACGCAGTATTTT

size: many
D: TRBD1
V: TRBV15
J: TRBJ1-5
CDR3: CATSREVRGLRQPQHF
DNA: TGTGCCACCAGCAGAGAGGTCAGGGGGCTTCGTCAGCCCCAGCATTTT

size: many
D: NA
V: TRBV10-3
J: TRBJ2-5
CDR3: CAISDPGGETQYF
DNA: TGTGCCATCAGTGACCCCGGAGGAGAGACCCAGTACTTC

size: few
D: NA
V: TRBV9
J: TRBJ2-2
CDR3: CASSEEVRGNTGELFF
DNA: TGTGCCAGCAGCGAGGAGGTTAGGGGAAACACCGGGGAGCTGTTTTTT